Sequencing of this TCR beta chain was carried out in a study of T cell repertoires in aging, cancer and after chemotherapy. Amplification of TCR beta used genomic DNA extracted from peripheral blood. From germline, CDR1 is SGHRS and CDR2 YFSETQ. There are 13 residues in the CDR3. Trimming shortened V by 2 bases and J by 5 bases, and 11 bases separated the two germline ends. Multiplex touch-down PCR with TRB-A/B primers amplified rearranged V-D-J TRB sequences. Each CDR3 protein gets one entry after TCRdb re-called the multiplex PCR reads with MiXCR. The table records 950 or so distinct CDR3 sequences, about 26% of them present only once. This clonotype is medium-sized within its sample.

V gene TRBV5-1 combines with J gene TRBJ2-7; D is possibly TRBD1 or TRBD2 (5 bases each). The sample consisted of blood. This clonotype originated in a human donor with a blood cancer. The DNA for the CDR3 is TGCGCCAGCAGCTTAGGGTGGGGGAACGAGCAGTACTTC. Translating it yields CASSLGWGNEQYF.